Shown below are 19 T cell receptor beta chains from a single sample sequenced in a study of response to subunit inactivated influenza vaccine. TCRdb reprocessed the RT-PCR reads with MiXCR, giving one entry per CDR3 protein. In the table there are about 530,000 distinct CDR3 sequences, 10% to 15% of which are singletons. Sequencing was performed on PBMCs from blood, taken 40 to 50 days after vaccination. The receptors here all came from a man between 45 and 60 years old who received an inactivated influenza vaccine.

The chain has TRBV7-2 and TRBJ1-6, with D possibly TRBD1 on 6 matching bases. Germline values: CDR1 SGHTA, CDR2 FQGNSA. Trimming cost V 5 bases and J 4 bases, with 15 bases left between them. CDR3 length: 16 residues. The CDR3, as DNA: TGTGCCAGCAGCCCCCGGATGGGGGCATATAATTCACCCCTCCACTTT. Translation gives CASSPRMGAYNSPLHF.

A few counts support this clonotype. One end of the junction fails to match germline, which may point to a read error. The gene calls are TRBV3-1 and TRBJ2-3, with D hard to call. Germline V gives CDR1 LGHDT, CDR2 YNNKEL (reference sequence). The CDR3 length is 11 residues. CDR3 DNA sequence: TGTGCCAGCAGGCAAGCAGATACGCAGTATTTT. Amino acids: CASRQADTQYF.

This clonotype was recorded at least ten times. V and J are TRBV11-2 and TRBJ2-1; 9 bases align to TRBD2. This CDR3 is built from 18 residues. Germline assignment: CDR1 SGHAT and CDR2 FQNNGV. J gave up 5 bases and V 3 bases, and 14 bases lay outside the gene matches. CDR3 sequence: CASSFTRGSSGNDNEQFF. The CDR3 coding sequence is TGTGCCAGCAGCTTCACGAGGGGGTCTAGCGGGAATGACAATGAGCAGTTCTTC.

This clonotype was detected a few times. The chain has TRBV4-1 and TRBJ2-7; 8 positions match TRBD1. Germline assignment: CDR1 MGHRA and CDR2 YSYEKL. This CDR3 contains 15 residues. V trimming: 1 base; J trimming: 7 bases; junction bases outside the gene matches: 9. The CDR3, as DNA: TGCGCCAGCAGCCAAGGCATGGACAGGGTGAGGGAGCAGTACTTC. Amino acid sequence: CASSQGMDRVREQYF.

This chain links TRBV7-9 with TRBJ2-7; D tentatively reads TRBD1 or TRBD2 (5 bases each). CDR1 and CDR2 from the germline V gene are SEHNR and FQNEAQ (reference sequence). V was clipped by 1 base and J by 6 bases, with 16 bases between them. This CDR3 contains 15 residues. CDR3 loop: CASSLGMGSRGEQYF. In nucleotides, the CDR3 is TGTGCCAGCAGCTTAGGAATGGGGTCGAGGGGCGAGCAGTACTTC. Based on the CDR3 plus reference TRBV7-9 and TRBJ2-7, the full variable domain is DTGVSQNPRHKITKRGQNVTFRCDPISEHNRLYWYRQTLGQGPEFLTYFQNEAQLEKSRLLSDRFSAERPKGSFSTLEIQRTEQGDSAMYLCASSLGMGSRGEQYFGPGTRLTVT.

This clonotype was seen a few times. The chain combines TRBV19 with TRBJ1-5; tentative D call: TRBD1 (5 bases). V lost 1 base and J lost 6, with 13 bases in between. The germline gives CDR1 LNHDA, CDR2 SQIVND (reference sequence). The CDR3 sequence is 15 residues long. The chain's CDR3 is CASSIAGSRGQPQHF. The CDR3 region has the DNA TGTGCCAGTAGTATAGCAGGGAGTCGGGGTCAGCCCCAGCATTTT.

This clonotype was counted ten times or more. The rearrangement uses TRBV12-3 or TRBV12-4 and TRBJ2-2; no definite D call. CDR3 size: 14 residues. V was trimmed by 7 bases and J by 1 base, leaving 10 bases between them. The CDR3 coding sequence is TGTGCCAGCAAGTCTACGAGGAACACCGGGGAGCTGTTTTTT. Translation: CASKSTRNTGELFF.

The CDR3 DNA is TGTGCCAGCAGCGTAGCTTATGGGGGGGGCGGGAGCGATGAGCAGTTCTTC. The encoded protein is CASSVAYGGGGSDEQFF. J is TRBJ2-1 and V is TRBV9, with D perhaps matching TRBD2 (7 bases). Germline values: CDR1 SGDLS, CDR2 YYNGEE. V gave up 0 bases and J gave up 8 bases, with 21 bases separating them. The CDR3 loop spans 17 amino acids.

V is TRBV11-2 and J is TRBJ2-5; D ambiguous. The germline gives CDR1 SGHAT, CDR2 FQNNGV. This CDR3 has 13 residues. The ends were cut back, 4 bases at V and 5 bases at J, with 11 bases in the middle. The CDR3 DNA sequence: TGTGCCAGCAGCTCGACGGTTTGGGAGACCCAGTACTTC. It yields the protein CASSSTVWETQYF.

This chain connects TRBV5-1 to TRBJ2-3; 8 positions match TRBD2. The CDR3 loop spans 18 amino acids. From germline, CDR1 is SGHRS and CDR2 YFSETQ. The V gene end was trimmed by 6 bases and the J gene end by 2 bases; junction bases not matched to a gene: 17. CDR3 coding DNA: TGCGCCAGCACCGGTGGTAGCGGGGCCCTCTGGGCCACAGATACGCAGTATTTT. The encoded protein is CASTGGSGALWATDTQYF.

The chain uses TRBV20-1 and TRBJ2-2, with 7 bases lining up with TRBD1. The CDR3 sequence is 14 residues long. J gave up 5 bases and V 3 bases, and 6 bases lay outside the gene matches. CDR1 DFQATT and CDR2 SNEGSKA come from the germline V gene (reference sequence). The CDR3 here is CSASDRVGTGELFF. Here the CDR3 DNA reads TGCAGTGCTAGCGACAGGGTTGGGACCGGGGAGCTGTTTTTT.

This clonotype was seen ten or more times. A junction boundary mismatches the germline segment, possibly from a read error. This rearrangement joins TRBV4-2 to TRBJ2-1; the D is unclear. The CDR3 covers 13 residues. CDR1 is LGHNA, CDR2 YNFKEQ, per germline. The CDR3 reads CASSQDQYNEQFF. The CDR3 coding sequence is TGCGCCAGCAGCCAAGACCAATACAATGAGCAGTTCTTC.

This clonotype was counted a few times. J is TRBJ2-2 and V is TRBV6-2 or TRBV6-3; no clear D gene. V lost 2 bases, J lost 6 bases, and 10 bases lay in between. Looked up from germline, CDR1 is MNHEY and CDR2 is SVGEGT. The CDR3 is 14 residues long. DNA for the CDR3: TGTGCCAGCAGTTACCAGGTGCTGGCCGGGGAGCTGTTTTTT. Amino acid sequence: CASSYQVLAGELFF.

The chain uses TRBV10-3 and TRBJ1-1; D is undetermined. This CDR3 is 14 amino acids long. Trimming removed 8 bases from V and 3 bases from J, with 16 bases in between. CDR1 and CDR2 from the germline V gene are ENHRY and SYGVKD. The CDR3 DNA sequence: TGTGCCATCTCTACCGGGGATCGGGACACTGAAGCTTTCTTT. Translating gives CAISTGDRDTEAFF.

Only a few counts were recorded for this clonotype. This chain links TRBV10-3 with TRBJ2-3; 8 bases agree with TRBD2. CDR1 and CDR2 (germline): ENHRY, SYGVKD. This CDR3 region has 15 residues. V lost 2 bases and J lost 4; bases outside the gene matches: 5. The CDR3 reads CAISERGGLADTQYF. Here the CDR3 DNA reads TGTGCCATCAGTGAGCGGGGGGGCCTTGCAGATACGCAGTATTTT.

This clonotype was seen a handful of times. The chain couples TRBV9 to TRBJ2-7; unclear D gene. Trimming pared 4 bases from V and 1 base from J, leaving 15 bases between. Germline loops: CDR1 SGDLS, CDR2 YYNGEE. The length of the CDR3 is 15 residues. The CDR3 DNA sequence: TGTGCCAGCAGCCCTCGTGGGCTGGGTTCCTACGAGCAGTACTTC. This translates into CASSPRGLGSYEQYF.

Ten or more counts support this clonotype. The chain is built from TRBV12-3 or TRBV12-4 and TRBJ2-7; 11 positions match TRBD1. The CDR3 is 13 amino acids. J lost 6 bases, V lost 5 bases, and 3 bases had no gene match. The DNA for the CDR3 is TGTGCCAGCAGTGCCGGGACAGGGGGCGAGCAGTACTTC. It yields the protein CASSAGTGGEQYF.

This clonotype has a handful of counts. The gene calls are TRBV11-2 and TRBJ2-7; D is unresolved. CDR3 length equals 15 residues. V lost 0 bases, J lost 0 bases, and 9 bases lay in between. CDR1 and CDR2 from the germline V gene are SGHAT and FQNNGV. DNA for the CDR3: TGTGCCAGCAGCTTAGAGTACCACAGCTCCTACGAGCAGTACTTC. Encoded protein: CASSLEYHSSYEQYF.

V and J are TRBV5-4 and TRBJ2-1; 8 positions agree with TRBD2. CDR3 length: 15 residues. Germline V gene data show CDR1 as SGHNT and CDR2 as YYREEE (reference sequence). J lost 7 bases, V lost 1 base, and 7 bases had no gene match. The CDR3 is CASSLLTGGPNEQFF. The DNA of the CDR3 is TGTGCCAGCAGCTTGTTAACGGGAGGGCCGAATGAGCAGTTCTTC.